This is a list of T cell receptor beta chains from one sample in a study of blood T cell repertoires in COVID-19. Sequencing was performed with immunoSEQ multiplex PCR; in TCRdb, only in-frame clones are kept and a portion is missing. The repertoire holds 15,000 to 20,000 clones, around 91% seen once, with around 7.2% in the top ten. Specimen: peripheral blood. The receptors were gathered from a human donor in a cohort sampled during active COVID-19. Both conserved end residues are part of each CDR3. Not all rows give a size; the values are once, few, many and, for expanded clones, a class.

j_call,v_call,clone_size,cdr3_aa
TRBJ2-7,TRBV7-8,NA,CASSRTGGYEQYF
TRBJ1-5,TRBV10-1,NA,CASRGRNQPQHF
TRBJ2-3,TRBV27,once,CASSLAAGGDTQYF
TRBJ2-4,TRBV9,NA,CASSANLAGGGNIQYF
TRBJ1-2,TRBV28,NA,CASSLEAGGGGYTF
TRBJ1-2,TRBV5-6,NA,CASSLAPGLGLGYTF
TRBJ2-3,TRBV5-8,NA,CASSLARSSGGSTDTQYF
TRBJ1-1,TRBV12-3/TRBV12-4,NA,CASSEQGPTEAFF
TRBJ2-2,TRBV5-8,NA,CASSLAGGANTGELFF
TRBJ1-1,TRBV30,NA,CAWSVRGGRTEAFF
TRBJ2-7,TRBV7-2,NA,CASSFSAAYEQYF
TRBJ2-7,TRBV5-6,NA,CASSFWWDSTAGEQYF
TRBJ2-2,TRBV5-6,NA,CATQRTGGTGELFF
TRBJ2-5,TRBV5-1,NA,CASSLGQGISLKETQYF
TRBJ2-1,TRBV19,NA,CASRPLAGTYNEQFF
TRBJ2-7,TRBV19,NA,CASSIGPSGAYEQYF
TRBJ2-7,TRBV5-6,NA,CASSRISGDKYEQYF
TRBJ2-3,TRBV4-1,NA,CASSPQVAGSTDTQYF
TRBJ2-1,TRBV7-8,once,CASSQGGTSGWYNEQFF
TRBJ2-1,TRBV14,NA,CASSQRGGQGYNEQFF
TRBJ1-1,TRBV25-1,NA,CASSVAGRNTEAFF
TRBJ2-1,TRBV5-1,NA,CASSSDPGLAEQFF
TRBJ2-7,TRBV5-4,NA,CASSLLGQGYEQYF
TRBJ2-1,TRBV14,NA,CASSQVTSGRYNEQFF
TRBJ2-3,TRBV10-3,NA,CAISGATGTSDTDTQYF